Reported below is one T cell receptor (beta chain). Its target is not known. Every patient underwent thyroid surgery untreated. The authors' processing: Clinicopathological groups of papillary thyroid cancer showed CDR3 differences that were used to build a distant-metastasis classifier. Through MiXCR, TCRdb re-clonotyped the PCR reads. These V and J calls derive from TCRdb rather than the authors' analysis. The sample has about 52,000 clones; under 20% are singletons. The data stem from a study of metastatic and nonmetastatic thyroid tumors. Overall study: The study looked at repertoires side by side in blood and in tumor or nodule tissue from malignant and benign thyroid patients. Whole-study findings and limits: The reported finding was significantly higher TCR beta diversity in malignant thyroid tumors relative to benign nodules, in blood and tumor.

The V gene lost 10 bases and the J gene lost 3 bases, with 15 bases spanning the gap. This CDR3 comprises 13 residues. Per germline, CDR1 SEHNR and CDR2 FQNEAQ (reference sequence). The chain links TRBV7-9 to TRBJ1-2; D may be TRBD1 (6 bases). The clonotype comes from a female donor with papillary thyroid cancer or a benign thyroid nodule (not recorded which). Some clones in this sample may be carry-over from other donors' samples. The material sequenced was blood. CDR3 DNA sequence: TGTGCCATCATCTTCAACAGGGACTATGGCTACACCTTC. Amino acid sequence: CAIIFNRDYGYTF.